This T cell receptor (beta chain) was documented in a study of blood T cell repertoires in COVID-19. Categorization into cohorts depended on clinical history that participants reported. Method: immunoSEQ multiplex PCR; TCRdb's copy keeps in-frame clones and lacks some. The table records approximately 240,000 clones, around 90% of them present only once. Sequencing was done on a sample of PBMCs or T cells enriched from blood (not recorded which). This clonotype was sampled from a woman aged 25 to 39 with acute COVID-19.

CDR3 amino acids: CASSETQVNTEAFF. CDR3 sequence (DNA): TGTGCCAGCAGTGAAACACAAGTGAACACTGAAGCTTTCTTT. The rearrangement joins TRBV2 to TRBJ1-1; the D is unclear. This CDR3 contains 14 residues. Trimming cost V 2 bases and J 0 bases, with 7 bases left between them. Germline V CDR1 and CDR2: SNHLY, FYNNEI.